The 25 T cell receptor beta chains listed next were all sequenced from one sample in a study of memory CD4+ T cells and cytomegalovirus serostatus. Single viable CD3+CD4+CD8-CD45RO+ cells were sorted as the memory CD4+ T cells. This table comes from immunoSEQ multiplex PCR, and its TCRdb copy is limited to in-frame clones, with some not included. The sample shows tens of thousands of clones, over 60% of them seen only once. Sequencing used memory CD4+ T cells from blood. The receptors stem from an adult in good health and CMV-seronegative.

The genes are TRBV7-9 and TRBJ2-5, with D possibly being TRBD2 (6 bases). Trimming stripped 5 bases from V and 5 bases from J, with 21 bases between. Germline CDR1 SEHNR, CDR2 FQNEAQ (reference sequence). The CDR3 runs 16 residues. The CDR3 nucleotides are TGTGCCAGCAGCCCGGTGGGACTCCGGGGTGTTGAGACCCAGTACTTC. Translating gives CASSPVGLRGVETQYF.

This clone was seen a handful of times. This chain links TRBV7-9 with TRBJ1-1, with D possibly TRBD1 on 5 matching bases. The germline V and J ends were trimmed by 3 bases and 1 base, with 9 bases remaining between them. This CDR3 spans 14 amino acids. CDR1 and CDR2 (germline): SEHNR, FQNEAQ (reference sequence). In DNA form, the CDR3 reads TGTGCCAGCAGCTTCTCGACAGCGAACACTGAAGCTTTCTTT. Translated: CASSFSTANTEAFF. The entire variable domain, with the rest obtained from reference TRBV7-9 and TRBJ1-1, is as follows: DTGVSQNPRHKITKRGQNVTFRCDPISEHNRLYWYRQTLGQGPEFLTYFQNEAQLEKSRLLSDRFSAERPKGSFSTLEIQRTEQGDSAMYLCASSFSTANTEAFFGQGTRLTVV.

The chain recombines TRBV27 with TRBJ2-3; D ambiguous. Germline V lookup: CDR1 MNHEY, CDR2 SMNVEV (reference sequence). V gave up 5 bases and J gave up 2 bases, with 5 bases separating them. The CDR3 extends over 12 amino acids. CDR3 bases: TGTGCCAGCAGTACCAACACAGATACGCAGTATTTT. It yields the protein CASSTNTDTQYF.

The V and J genes are TRBV5-1 and TRBJ1-5, with 7 bases that match TRBD1. V trimming: 0 bases; J trimming: 4 bases; junction bases outside the gene matches: 4. CDR3 length: 15 residues. The germline CDR1 and CDR2 sequences are SGHRS and YFSETQ. CDR3 in amino acids: CASSLDTGENQPQHF. In DNA form, the CDR3 reads TGCGCCAGCAGCTTGGATACAGGGGAAAATCAGCCCCAGCATTTT.

The rearrangement uses TRBV28 and TRBJ2-3, with TRBD2 matching over 7 bases. V shed 5 bases, J shed 0 bases, and the junction held 2 bases outside the gene matches. CDR3 length: 14 residues. The V gene's germline CDR1 is MDHEN and CDR2 SYDVKM. For the CDR3, the DNA is TGTGCCAGCAGTGCACTAGCGAGCACAGATACGCAGTATTTT. Protein sequence: CASSALASTDTQYF.

V usage is TRBV7-9 and J usage is TRBJ1-4; D is unresolved. The V gene lost 1 base and the J gene lost 0 bases, with 12 bases spanning the gap. The CDR3 has 17 amino acids. Germline lookup yields CDR1 SEHNR and CDR2 FQNEAQ (reference sequence). The CDR3 DNA sequence: TGTGCCAGCAGCTTAGGCGGCAGCTTCGCAACTAATGAAAAACTGTTTTTT. As protein: CASSLGGSFATNEKLFF.

The CDR3 nucleotides read TGCGCCAGCAGCTTGGGGAGGGAGAACACTGAAGCTTTCTTT. Residues: CASSLGRENTEAFF. The gene calls are TRBV5-1 and TRBJ1-1, with unresolved D. The germline V gene encodes CDR1 SGHRS and CDR2 YFSETQ. Deletions cut 0 bases from V and 1 base from J, with 7 bases between. There are 14 residues in the CDR3. Filled out from reference TRBV5-1 and TRBJ1-1, the complete variable domain reads KAGVTQTPRYLIKTRGQQVTLSCSPISGHRSVSWYQQTPGQGLQFLFEYFSETQRNKGNFPGRFSGRQFSNSRSEMNVSTLELGDSALYLCASSLGRENTEAFFGQGTRLTVV.

The chain recombines TRBV10-3 with TRBJ1-5; TRBD1 is a possible D gene (6 bases). V lost 4 bases and J lost 4, with 11 bases in between. The CDR3 covers 14 residues. Looked up from germline, CDR1 is ENHRY and CDR2 is SYGVKD. The CDR3, as DNA: TGTGCCATCAGTGTGCGGGGGACAAATCAGCCCCAGCATTTT. This codes for CAISVRGTNQPQHF.

The chain carries TRBV28 and TRBJ1-2, with 7 bases that match TRBD1. Germline-derived CDR1 and CDR2 are MDHEN and SYDVKM. The CDR3 length is 13 residues. V was pared by 8 bases and J by 5 bases, with 8 bases of the junction left unmatched. The CDR3 spells CASLKWDRYGYTF. The CDR3 bases are TGTGCCAGCCTTAAGTGGGACAGATATGGCTACACCTTC.

J is TRBJ1-6 and V is TRBV7-2; possibly TRBD1 for D (5 bases). The CDR3 runs to 15 residues. From germline, CDR1 is SGHTA and CDR2 FQGNSA. V was pared by 7 bases and J by 5 bases, with 15 bases between. The CDR3 DNA sequence: TGTGCCAGCACTACTAGTGGGACGAATAATTCACCCCTCCACTTT. Translated: CASTTSGTNNSPLHF.

This rearrangement joins TRBV11-2 to TRBJ2-7; 11 positions agree with TRBD1. V was pared by 2 bases and J by 6 bases, with 9 bases of the junction left unmatched. The germline V gene has CDR1 SGHAT and CDR2 FQNNGV. CDR3 length equals 16 residues. This CDR3 is CASSLYPAGQGGEQYF. DNA of the CDR3: TGTGCCAGCAGCTTATACCCCGCGGGACAGGGGGGCGAGCAGTACTTC.

The chain employs TRBV28 and TRBJ1-2; possibly TRBD1 for D (6 bases). Per the germline V gene, CDR1 is MDHEN and CDR2 is SYDVKM. The CDR3 is made up of 12 amino acids. Trimming stripped 7 bases from V and 8 bases from J, with 14 bases between. DNA of the CDR3: TGTGCCAGCATGCTGGGGGCGCAGGGCTACACCTTC. Translation gives CASMLGAQGYTF.

A few counts support this clone. This chain connects TRBV19 to TRBJ1-5; perhaps TRBD1 as D (6 bases). Trimming took 3 bases from V and 2 from J, leaving 11 bases between them. The germline CDR1 and CDR2 sequences are LNHDA and SQIVND (reference sequence). The CDR3 runs 15 residues. The CDR3 DNA sequence: TGTGCCAGTAGTATGCAGGGGACGGGCAATCAGCCCCAGCATTTT. This gives the protein CASSMQGTGNQPQHF.

The chain links TRBV5-1 to TRBJ2-5, with TRBD1 identical over 8 bases. V gave up 2 bases and J gave up 4 bases; unmatched junction bases: 1. This CDR3 region has 13 residues. The germline V gene has CDR1 SGHRS and CDR2 YFSETQ. The CDR3 loop reads CASSFGQGETQYF. CDR3 sequence (DNA): TGCGCCAGCAGCTTCGGACAGGGAGAGACCCAGTACTTC.

The genes are TRBV14 and TRBJ2-3; D is uncertain. This CDR3 has 15 residues. Germline assignment: CDR1 SGHDN and CDR2 FVKESK. Trimming removed 4 bases from V and 2 bases from J, with 13 bases in between. The CDR3 is CASSPYGRNTDTQYF. The CDR3 DNA reads as TGTGCCAGCAGCCCATATGGACGGAACACAGATACGCAGTATTTT.

The chain joins TRBV6-5 to TRBJ1-1; weak D call: TRBD1 (5 bases). CDR3 length: 13 residues. Germline values: CDR1 MNHEY, CDR2 SVGAGI. Trimming stripped 2 bases from V and 4 bases from J, with 8 bases between. In DNA, the CDR3 is TGTGCCAGCAGTTACAGGGGATTCACTGAAGCTTTCTTT. Translating it yields CASSYRGFTEAFF.

The rearrangement joins TRBV10-3 to TRBJ1-1, with 8 bases lining up with TRBD1. V was pared by 3 bases and J by 10 bases, with 10 bases of the junction left unmatched. Germline assignment: CDR1 ENHRY and CDR2 SYGVKD. This CDR3 has 14 residues. The chain's CDR3 is CAISDSSGGRLAFF. In nucleotides, the CDR3 is TGTGCCATCAGTGATTCGTCAGGGGGCCGTTTAGCTTTCTTT.

This chain joins TRBV7-9 and TRBJ2-2; D gene ambiguous. Germline-derived CDR1 and CDR2 are SEHNR and FQNEAQ (reference sequence). This CDR3 contains 13 residues. Trimming stripped 7 bases from V and 3 bases from J, with 9 bases between. The CDR3 loop is CASNMWDTGELFF. The CDR3 DNA reads as TGTGCCAGCAACATGTGGGACACCGGGGAGCTGTTTTTT.

The V gene is TRBV6-5, the J gene TRBJ2-4; D may be TRBD2 (6 bases). The CDR3 has 15 residues. Between the trimmed V and J ends, which lost 6 bases and 2 bases, there was a span of 14 bases. Germline V lookup: CDR1 MNHEY, CDR2 SVGAGI. CDR3 nucleotides: TGTGCCAGCAGCCCGGAGGGTGGTTCCAAAAACATTCAGTACTTC. It translates to CASSPEGGSKNIQYF.

This chain connects TRBV6-5 to TRBJ1-2; D is unresolved. This CDR3 region has 13 residues. Trimming took off 6 bases at V and 6 bases at J, with 14 bases between the two ends. From germline, CDR1 is MNHEY and CDR2 SVGAGI. The CDR3 is CASRPPWVDGYTF. The DNA of the CDR3 is TGTGCCAGCAGGCCCCCCTGGGTAGATGGCTACACCTTC.

This clone has a single count. The V gene is TRBV2, the J gene TRBJ1-2; the match to TRBD1 covers 8 bases. The V gene's germline CDR1 is SNHLY and CDR2 FYNNEI. V dropped 6 bases and J dropped 6; count of bases not matched to a gene: 12. The CDR3 has 15 residues. Here the CDR3 reads CASSINRGRNNGYTF. The CDR3 DNA sequence: TGTGCCAGCAGCATCAACAGGGGGAGGAATAATGGCTACACCTTC.

The chain couples TRBV27 to TRBJ2-1; D unclear. Trimming took off 6 bases at V and 4 bases at J, with 4 bases between the two ends. Germline V gives CDR1 MNHEY, CDR2 SMNVEV (reference sequence). The CDR3 length is 11 residues. CDR3 in DNA: TGTGCCAGCAGGGGTTACAATGAGCAGTTCTTC. Protein: CASRGYNEQFF.

The chain combines TRBV11-2 with TRBJ2-5; D gene unclear. The V end lost 0 bases, the J end lost 5 bases, and 10 bases lay between the germline ends. Germline V gives CDR1 SGHAT, CDR2 FQNNGV. This CDR3 comprises 14 residues. The CDR3 here is CASSLDVSAETQYF. The CDR3 nucleotides read TGTGCCAGCAGCTTAGACGTTAGTGCGGAGACCCAGTACTTC. The full variable domain, completed using reference TRBV11-2 and TRBJ2-5, is EAGVAQSPRYKIIEKRQSVAFWCNPISGHATLYWYQQILGQGPKLLIQFQNNGVVDDSQLPKDRFSAERLKGVDSTLKIQPAKLEDSAVYLCASSLDVSAETQYFGPGTRLLVL.

The J gene is TRBJ1-3, the V gene TRBV10-3, with D maybe TRBD1 (5 bases). The V gene's germline CDR1 is ENHRY and CDR2 SYGVKD. V was cut by 8 bases and J by 0 bases, with 20 bases left in between. The CDR3 spans 17 residues. The CDR3: CAIRTTLSGDSGNTIYF. CDR3 DNA sequence: TGTGCCATCCGTACGACTCTCTCGGGGGACTCTGGAAACACCATATATTTT.

This chain joins TRBV30 and TRBJ2-5, with a possible D match to TRBD1 (6 bases). V gave up 2 bases and J gave up 11 bases, with 15 bases separating them. The germline V gene encodes CDR1 GTSNPN and CDR2 SVGIG (reference sequence). This CDR3 is built from 12 residues. Written as DNA, the CDR3 is TGTGCCTGGAGTTTGGACAGAAGTGAGCAGTACTTC. The encoded protein is CAWSLDRSEQYF.